The 27 T cell receptor beta chains given below trace back to one sample, sequenced in a study of cytomegalovirus exposure and HLA in healthy donors. Primers: 60 Vbeta forward and 13 Jbeta reverse. The data were produced by immunoSEQ multiplex PCR, yet TCRdb's version contains in-frame clones alone and is incomplete. The table has approximately 160,000 clones, around 75% seen once; the top ten hold approximately 3%. The sequencing sample was made of PBMCs. The receptors come from a woman in her 50s in good health and CMV-seropositive.

This clone came up a few times. The V call is TRBV9, the J call TRBJ2-7; TRBD1 matches at 8 bases. V shed 4 bases and J 5 bases; nucleotides not matched to a gene: 8. This CDR3 is 14 amino acids long. Germline V CDR1 and CDR2: SGDLS, YYNGEE. CDR3 in DNA: TGTGCCAGCAGCCCCTGGACAGGGACCCACGAGCAGTACTTC. It yields the protein CASSPWTGTHEQYF.

The J gene is TRBJ1-1, the V gene TRBV6-6; weak D call: TRBD1 (5 bases). CDR1 and CDR2 from the germline V gene are MNHNY and SVGAGI (reference sequence). V was clipped by 3 bases and J by 8 bases, with 13 bases between them. The CDR3 spans 13 residues. The CDR3, as DNA: TGTGCCAGCAGTTATCGCGGGGGGAAGGAAGCTTTCTTT. This sequence encodes CASSYRGGKEAFF.

V gene TRBV7-8 combines with J gene TRBJ1-1; D possibly corresponds to TRBD1 (6 bases). V lost 5 bases and J lost 3, with 13 bases in between. CDR3 length: 14 amino acids. Germline values: CDR1 SGHVS, CDR2 FQNEAQ. In DNA, the CDR3 is TGTGCCAGCAGCATCCAGGGGAGGGACACTGAAGCTTTCTTT. Its protein product is CASSIQGRDTEAFF.

This rearrangement joins TRBV7-9 to TRBJ1-1; no firm D call. The V end was cut by 1 base, the J end by 5 bases, with 8 bases between. The V gene's germline CDR1 is SEHNR and CDR2 FQNEAQ (reference sequence). The CDR3 contains 13 residues. The CDR3 sequence is CASSLDSGTEAFF. CDR3 bases: TGTGCCAGCAGCTTAGATTCGGGTACTGAAGCTTTCTTT.

The chain links TRBV9 to TRBJ1-3; D gene unclear. The CDR3 sequence is 14 residues long. Trimming removed 5 bases from V and 4 bases from J, with 13 bases in between. Per the germline V gene, CDR1 is SGDLS and CDR2 is YYNGEE. The DNA of the CDR3 is TGTGCCAGCAGTGCCACGGTTTTGGGAAACACCATATATTTT. Protein sequence: CASSATVLGNTIYF.

This clone has a handful of counts. This sequence joins TRBV5-1 and TRBJ1-1; D gene ambiguous. Per germline, CDR1 SGHRS and CDR2 YFSETQ. The CDR3 contains 15 residues. V was clipped by 3 bases and J by 1 base, with 13 bases between them. The DNA of the CDR3 is TGCGCCAGCAGCTCGGGAATTGGAGGGAACACTGAAGCTTTCTTT. Residues: CASSSGIGGNTEAFF. The full variable domain, completed using reference TRBV5-1 and TRBJ1-1, is KAGVTQTPRYLIKTRGQQVTLSCSPISGHRSVSWYQQTPGQGLQFLFEYFSETQRNKGNFPGRFSGRQFSNSRSEMNVSTLELGDSALYLCASSSGIGGNTEAFFGQGTRLTVV.

Only a few counts were recorded for this clone. The chain couples TRBV5-1 to TRBJ1-4; D is uncertain. Trimming took off 4 bases at V and 4 bases at J, with 14 bases between the two ends. In germline, CDR1 is SGHRS, CDR2 YFSETQ. This CDR3 is built from 15 residues. CDR3 sequence: CASSHDTGHNEKLFF. As DNA, the CDR3 is TGCGCCAGCAGCCACGACACCGGTCATAATGAAAAACTGTTTTTT.

The chain is built from TRBV10-3 and TRBJ1-5; 9 bases are a match to TRBD1. V was pared by 9 bases and J by 6 bases, with 3 bases of the junction left unmatched. Germline loops: CDR1 ENHRY, CDR2 SYGVKD. The CDR3 has 12 residues. The CDR3 protein is CAISQGAQPQHF. The CDR3 coding sequence is TGTGCCATATCACAGGGGGCTCAGCCCCAGCATTTT.

The rearrangement uses TRBV5-1 and TRBJ1-2; 7 nucleotides match TRBD1. Unmatched junction bases numbered 3, after V lost 0 bases and J lost 7 bases. This CDR3 has 13 residues. CDR1 SGHRS and CDR2 YFSETQ come from the germline V gene. The CDR3 reads CASSLGQGGGYTF. CDR3 nucleotides: TGCGCCAGCAGCTTGGGACAGGGAGGTGGCTACACCTTC.

The chain is built from TRBV5-1 and TRBJ1-4; D is possibly TRBD1 (5 bases). V gave up 5 bases and J gave up 5 bases, with 13 bases separating them. Germline V lookup: CDR1 SGHRS, CDR2 YFSETQ. The CDR3 runs 14 residues. In DNA, the CDR3 is TGCGCCAGCAGGGCCGGGACTGAGAATGAAAAACTGTTTTTT. It codes for CASRAGTENEKLFF.

The chain employs TRBV18 and TRBJ2-7; TRBD1 aligns across 9 bases. CDR1 is KGHSH, CDR2 LQKENI, per germline. This CDR3 region has 15 residues. After removal of 4 bases from V and 3 bases from J, the junction contained 7 bases not matched to a gene. The CDR3 region is CASSQGQGPGYEQYF. The CDR3 DNA reads as TGTGCCAGCTCACAAGGACAGGGGCCGGGCTACGAGCAGTACTTC.

The chain combines TRBV2 with TRBJ2-2; D gene unclear. V was pared by 4 bases and J by 8 bases, with 14 bases between. This CDR3 is built from 14 residues. CDR1 and CDR2 (germline): SNHLY, FYNNEI. The CDR3 DNA reads as TGTGCCAGCAGTGTGGGCAGGCTTAAGGGGGAGCTGTTTTTT. Translation gives CASSVGRLKGELFF.

DNA for the CDR3: TGTGCCAGAAGCGTACTGACAGGGAAGAGCTCCTATAATTCACCCCTCCACTTT. Its translation: CARSVLTGKSSYNSPLHF. The rearrangement links TRBV5-3 to TRBJ1-6, with 7 bases matching TRBD1. TRBV5-3 is known as an ORF, though its function is uncertain. After removal of 4 bases from V and 0 bases from J, the junction contained 10 bases not matched to a gene. CDR3 length equals 18 residues.

The V and J genes are TRBV6-1 and TRBJ1-6; 7 bases line up with TRBD1. Germline V lookup: CDR1 MNHNS, CDR2 SASEGT. J was trimmed by 3 bases and V by 2 bases; bases with no gene match: 4. There are 16 residues in the CDR3. The DNA of the CDR3 is TGTGCCAGCAGTGAACAGGGGGGCAGCTATAATTCACCCCTCCACTTT. It translates to CASSEQGGSYNSPLHF.

The V call is TRBV19, the J call TRBJ1-1; D not resolved. Per germline, CDR1 LNHDA and CDR2 SQIVND (reference sequence). V was clipped by 1 base and J by 5 bases, with 23 bases between them. The CDR3 is 18 amino acids. Here the CDR3 reads CASSIVSPPARGITEAFF. In nucleotides, the CDR3 is TGTGCCAGTAGTATAGTCTCCCCGCCGGCCCGAGGTATTACTGAAGCTTTCTTT.

The rearrangement uses TRBV7-8 and TRBJ1-6; D remains ambiguous. Per germline, CDR1 SGHVS and CDR2 FQNEAQ. CDR3 size: 13 residues. Trimming pared 3 bases from V and 7 bases from J, leaving 7 bases between. The CDR3 here is CASSLNRNSPLHF. CDR3 DNA sequence: TGTGCCAGCAGCTTGAACAGAAATTCACCCCTCCACTTT.

This clone is a singleton in its sample. The chain carries TRBV11-2 and TRBJ2-1; TRBD1 matches at 8 bases. The CDR3 has 15 residues. J lost 7 bases, V lost 2 bases, and 7 bases had no gene match. Germline V gene sequence: CDR1 SGHAT, CDR2 FQNNGV. The CDR3 region has the DNA TGTGCCAGCAGCTTATGGACAGGGTATAAGAATGAGCAGTTCTTC. Translation: CASSLWTGYKNEQFF.

V gene TRBV10-3 combines with J gene TRBJ2-7; D remains ambiguous. The germline gives CDR1 ENHRY, CDR2 SYGVKD. Trimming left V 0 bases short and J 4 bases short, with 4 bases between. The CDR3 is 12 amino acids. The CDR3 reads CAISESSYEQYF. CDR3 coding DNA: TGTGCCATCAGTGAGTCATCATACGAGCAGTACTTC.

The chain has TRBV11-3 and TRBJ2-7; D might be TRBD2 (5 bases). The CDR3 length is 13 residues. Germline CDR1 SGHNT, CDR2 YENEEA. With 5 bases removed from V and 7 bases from J, the gap between germline ends came to 15 bases. The DNA of the CDR3 is TGTGCCAGCAGCCAGGCTCCTACTAGTGAGCAGTACTTC. Translation: CASSQAPTSEQYF. Full variable domain (rest looked up from reference TRBV11-3 and TRBJ2-7): EAGVVQSPRYKIIEKKQPVAFWCNPISGHNTLYWYLQNLGQGPELLIRYENEEAVDDSQLPKDRFSAERLKGVDSTLKIQPAELGDSAVYLCASSQAPTSEQYFGPGTRLTVT.

This clone was seen a few times. The rearrangement uses TRBV7-8 and TRBJ2-3; 12 bases agree with TRBD2. Germline CDR1 reads SGHVS; CDR2 reads FQNEAQ. With 5 bases clipped from V and 3 bases from J, the junction kept 12 bases outside the gene matches. The CDR3 spans 18 residues. CDR3 bases: TGTGCCAGCAGCATACTAGCGGGGGGCCTCTCGAGGACAGATACGCAGTATTTT. Protein: CASSILAGGLSRTDTQYF.

The chain joins TRBV7-2 to TRBJ2-1; 10 bases agree with TRBD2. There are 16 residues in the CDR3. Germline assignment: CDR1 SGHTA and CDR2 FQGNSA. V gave up 5 bases and J gave up 4 bases; unmatched junction bases: 8. DNA of the CDR3: TGTGCCAGCAGCCTCTTAGCGGGGGGAGGATACAATGAGCAGTTCTTC. Translating gives CASSLLAGGGYNEQFF.

This clone was seen just once. V and J are TRBV2 and TRBJ2-3; 9 positions match TRBD1. Germline V gene lookup returns CDR1 SNHLY and CDR2 FYNNEI. There are 14 residues in the CDR3. V gave up 7 bases and J gave up 3 bases; unmatched junction bases: 5. CDR3 DNA: TGTGCCAGCATTAAGACAGGGGGGACAGATACGCAGTATTTT. Amino acid sequence: CASIKTGGTDTQYF.

V and J are TRBV6-6 and TRBJ1-1, with D hard to call. The CDR3 totals 12 residues. CDR1 is MNHNY and CDR2 is SVGAGI in the germline V gene (reference sequence). V was pared by 3 bases and J by 11 bases, with 13 bases between. The CDR3 reads CASSYILGGAFF. Here the CDR3 DNA reads TGTGCCAGCAGTTATATCCTCGGAGGGGCTTTCTTT.

This clone was detected only a few times. The chain has TRBV10-3 and TRBJ2-3; 9 bases fit TRBD1. The V and J ends lost 2 bases and 5 bases, in that order; junction bases with no gene match: 5. This CDR3 is built from 15 residues. Germline lookup yields CDR1 ENHRY and CDR2 SYGVKD. The CDR3 DNA reads as TGTGCCATCAGTGAGCCGGACAGGGGAGTAGATACGCAGTATTTT. Protein sequence: CAISEPDRGVDTQYF.

The V call is TRBV7-2, the J call TRBJ2-3; TRBD1 matches 8 bases. CDR3 length: 15 amino acids. In germline, CDR1 is SGHTA, CDR2 FQGNSA. With 2 bases clipped from V and 4 bases from J, the junction kept 5 bases outside the gene matches. The CDR3 coding sequence is TGTGCCAGCAGCTTACAACAGGGGGTCGCAGATACGCAGTATTTT. Translated, it gives CASSLQQGVADTQYF.

The V gene is TRBV7-9, the J gene TRBJ2-7, with TRBD2 matching 10 bases. The junction had 11 bases not matched to a gene; V was cut back by 3 bases and J by 0 bases. CDR3 length: 18 amino acids. Germline-derived CDR1 and CDR2 are SEHNR and FQNEAQ (reference sequence). The CDR3, as DNA: TGTGCCAGCAGCTTCGGAATTAGCGGGAGGACAAGCTCCTACGAGCAGTACTTC. It codes for CASSFGISGRTSSYEQYF.

The chain uses TRBV2 and TRBJ2-5; tentative D call: TRBD1 (6 bases). Germline V lookup: CDR1 SNHLY, CDR2 FYNNEI. Trimming pared 7 bases from V and 6 bases from J, leaving 15 bases between. The CDR3 sequence is 13 residues long. The chain's CDR3 is CASNLDRDQTQYF. The CDR3, as DNA: TGTGCCAGCAACCTGGACAGAGACCAGACCCAGTACTTC.